This TCR beta chain is from a study of siplizumab effects on memory and regulatory T cells. Method: immunoSEQ multiplex PCR; TCRdb's copy keeps in-frame clones and lacks some. The data contain some 100,000 clones, around 95% of them singletons. CDR1 and CDR2 from the germline V gene are SGHTA and FQGNSA. This CDR3 has 12 residues. Between the trimmed V and J ends, which lost 2 bases and 7 bases, there was a span of 8 bases. The V gene is TRBV7-2, the J gene TRBJ1-2; D is undetermined. The sample was naive CD4+ T cells sorted from blood. The sequence derives from a human donor in good health. Written as DNA, the CDR3 is TGTGCCAGCAGCTTATTCCCAGCTGGCTACACCTTC. Translated: CASSLFPAGYTF.